The rows below give T cell receptor beta chains drawn from one sample of a study of shared clonotypes between healthy human individuals. Sequencing was performed with immunoSEQ multiplex PCR; in TCRdb, only in-frame clones are kept and a portion is missing. Among 2 million to 2.5 million clones, roughly 94% were seen once, and the ten largest hold more than 0.1%. Sequencing used naive CD4+ T cells sorted from blood. Source of these receptors: a man aged 18 to 29 in good health. Both conserved end residues are part of each CDR3. The D gene is left open where the match is weak. Rows give clone size only sometimes, using once, few, many, or a class for an expanded clone.

J gene | D gene | V gene | clone size | CDR3 protein | CDR3 DNA
TRBJ1-6 | - | TRBV2 | - | CASSAGVLSSPLHF | TGTGCCAGCAGTGCTGGGGTATTAAGTTCACCCCTCCACTTT
TRBJ2-7 | - | TRBV6-6 | - | CASRGNYEQYF | TGTGCCAGCAGGGGCAACTACGAGCAGTACTTC
TRBJ2-3 | TRBD2 | TRBV10-2 | - | CASSGQMGGLDTQYF | TGCGCCAGCAGTGGACAAATGGGGGGGTTGGATACGCAGTATTTT
TRBJ2-1 | - | TRBV5-1 | - | CASSLRTDLYNEQFF | TGCGCCAGCAGCCTCCGGACGGACCTCTACAATGAGCAGTTCTTC
TRBJ1-5 | - | TRBV2 | - | CASRVQGQPQHF | TGTGCCAGCAGGGTGCAGGGTCAGCCCCAGCATTTT
TRBJ1-6 | - | TRBV18 | - | CASSPPNPENNSPLHF | TGTGCCAGCTCACCACCGAACCCGGAGAATAATTCACCCCTCCACTTT
TRBJ2-5 | TRBD1 | TRBV9 | once | CASTFTPGQVGETQYF | TGTGCCAGCACCTTCACCCCGGGACAGGTTGGTGAGACCCAGTACTTC
TRBJ1-1 | TRBD1 | TRBV7-6 | - | CASSSVTGRTEAFF | TGTGCCAGCAGCTCTGTGACAGGGCGAACTGAAGCTTTCTTT
TRBJ1-5 | - | TRBV28 | - | CASSFSSGQNQPQHF | TGTGCCAGCAGTTTTTCGTCGGGCCAAAATCAGCCCCAGCATTTT
TRBJ1-4 | - | TRBV18 | - | CASSPEDNEKLFF | TGTGCCAGCTCACCAGAGGATAATGAAAAACTGTTTTTT
TRBJ1-5 | - | TRBV10-3 | - | CAISESGTGHHQPQHF | TGTGCCATCAGTGAGTCGGGAACAGGGCACCATCAGCCCCAGCATTTT
TRBJ2-1 | TRBD2 | TRBV19 | - | CASSLGLAINEQFF | TGTGCCAGTAGTTTGGGACTAGCAATCAATGAGCAGTTCTTC
TRBJ2-2 | TRBD2 | TRBV5-4 | once | CASSLEREYGLSNTGELFF | TGTGCCAGCAGCTTAGAGCGGGAGTATGGTCTATCGAACACCGGGGAGCTGTTTTTT
TRBJ2-5 | TRBD2 | TRBV7-2 | once | CASTPAGGLQETQYF | TGTGCCAGCACCCCAGCGGGAGGACTCCAAGAGACCCAGTACTTC
TRBJ2-7 | - | TRBV7-9 | once | CASSSRETGDEQYF | TGTGCCAGCAGCTCGCGGGAGACAGGGGACGAGCAGTACTTC
TRBJ2-2 | TRBD2 | TRBV6-5 | - | CATRLAENTGELFF | TGTGCCACCCGACTAGCGGAGAACACCGGGGAGCTGTTTTTT
TRBJ2-5 | TRBD2 | TRBV7-8 | - | CASSPRLAGVETQYF | TGTGCCAGCAGCCCCAGACTAGCGGGAGTAGAGACCCAGTACTTC
TRBJ2-2 | TRBD1 | TRBV5-4 | - | CASSSRTGSGTGELFF | TGTGCCAGCAGCTCACGGACAGGGTCGGGAACCGGGGAGCTGTTTTTT
TRBJ1-1 | TRBD1 | TRBV19 | - | CASRETGVNTEAFF | TGTGCCAGTAGGGAGACAGGGGTAAACACTGAAGCTTTCTTT
TRBJ2-5 | - | TRBV27 | once | CASSPGFGETQYF | TGTGCCAGCAGTCCGGGGTTCGGGGAGACCCAGTACTTC
TRBJ1-5 | TRBD1 | TRBV2 | - | CASSEAQRGLNQPQHF | TGTGCCAGCAGTGAAGCGCAGAGGGGGCTCAATCAGCCCCAGCATTTT
TRBJ1-6 | - | TRBV11-2 | - | CASSSFSGGRNSPLHF | TGTGCCAGCAGCTCATTCTCTGGGGGGCGAAACTCACCCCTCCACTTT
TRBJ1-5 | - | TRBV2 | - | CASNLDKNQPQHF | TGTGCCAGCAACCTAGACAAAAATCAGCCCCAGCATTTT
TRBJ2-3 | - | TRBV29-1 | - | CSVGQGSDTQYF | TGCAGCGTTGGGCAGGGTTCCGATACGCAGTATTTT
TRBJ1-2 | - | TRBV10-2 | - | CASSLDSRYGYTF | TGCGCCAGCAGCTTGGACAGCCGCTATGGCTACACCTTC
TRBJ1-6 | TRBD1 | TRBV27 | - | CASSLSPGQGGNNSPLHF | TGTGCCAGCAGTTTATCCCCTGGACAGGGGGGCAATAATTCACCCCTCCACTTT
TRBJ1-6 | - | TRBV5-1 | - | CASRRGTGNNSPLHF | TGCGCCAGCAGGAGGGGTACAGGGAACAATTCACCCCTCCACTTT
TRBJ2-1 | TRBD1 | TRBV4-1 | - | CASSPGQGNIMKQFF | TGCGCCAGCAGCCCGGGACAGGGCAATATAATGAAGCAGTTCTTC
TRBJ1-5 | - | TRBV30 | once | CAWRRELNQPQHF | TGTGCCTGGAGGAGGGAATTGAATCAGCCCCAGCATTTT
TRBJ2-3 | - | TRBV6-6 | - | CASSYRGADTQYF | TGTGCCAGCAGTTACCGGGGCGCGGATACGCAGTATTTT
TRBJ1-6 | - | TRBV6-4 | - | CASSDSPTGSSPLHF | TGTGCCAGCAGTGACTCTCCCACAGGATCTTCACCCCTCCACTTT
TRBJ2-7 | - | TRBV6-9 | - | CARGSSGDEQYF | TGTGCCAGAGGTTCCAGTGGGGACGAGCAGTACTTC
TRBJ1-5 | - | TRBV30 | - | CAWSVSLGGAQHF | TGTGCCTGGAGTGTATCCCTAGGAGGGGCCCAGCATTTT
TRBJ1-2 | - | TRBV7-2 | - | CASSQGRVDGYTF | TGTGCCAGCAGTCAAGGCAGGGTGGATGGCTACACCTTC
TRBJ1-2 | TRBD1 | TRBV18 | - | CASSPSGGGNYTF | TGTGCCAGCTCACCTTCAGGGGGCGGAAACTACACCTTC
TRBJ1-5 | TRBD1 | TRBV19 | - | CASSRKGANPLSSNQPQHF | TGTGCCAGTAGTAGGAAGGGGGCGAACCCTCTCTCTAGCAATCAGCCCCAGCATTTT
TRBJ1-2 | - | TRBV6-1 | few | CATLLNYGYTF | TGTGCCACTCTCTTGAACTATGGCTACACCTTC
TRBJ2-7 | - | TRBV5-1 | - | CASSFGQVGYEQYF | TGCGCCAGCAGCTTTGGGCAGGTGGGGTACGAGCAGTACTTC
TRBJ2-7 | TRBD2 | TRBV5-1 | once | CASSSGGTSSYEQYF | TGCGCCAGCAGCTCGGGGGGGACAAGCTCCTACGAGCAGTACTTC
TRBJ1-2 | TRBD1 | TRBV6-5 | - | CASSYTGTAYGYTF | TGTGCCAGCAGTTACACCGGGACAGCCTATGGCTACACCTTC
TRBJ2-7 | - | TRBV6-6 | - | CASSYSRAEYEQYF | TGTGCCAGCAGTTATTCGAGGGCGGAATACGAGCAGTACTTC
TRBJ2-1 | - | TRBV15 | - | CATSRDWQGQFF | TGTGCCACCAGCAGAGATTGGCAGGGGCAGTTCTTC
TRBJ2-1 | - | TRBV5-4 | - | CASSLGTLKEQFF | TGTGCCAGCAGCTTGGGGACCCTTAAGGAGCAGTTCTTC
TRBJ1-4 | - | TRBV29-1 | - | CSVEDRGKLFF | TGCAGCGTTGAAGATAGGGGAAAACTGTTTTTT
TRBJ1-3 | - | TRBV5-1 | - | CASSLAGVGNTIYF | TGCGCCAGCAGCTTGGCAGGGGTTGGAAACACCATATATTTT
TRBJ2-7 | TRBD1 | TRBV19 | - | CASSKGSRTGRDPEQYF | TGTGCCAGTAGTAAAGGATCGCGGACAGGGAGAGACCCCGAGCAGTACTTC
TRBJ2-7 | TRBD1 | TRBV6-1 | - | CASRSGQGNYEQYF | TGTGCCAGCAGGTCGGGACAGGGTAACTACGAGCAGTACTTC
TRBJ2-3 | - | TRBV9 | - | CASTADYPSTDTQYF | TGTGCCAGCACCGCGGACTATCCTAGCACAGATACGCAGTATTTT
TRBJ1-4 | - | TRBV6-1 | - | CASSEGRPQGEKLFF | TGTGCCAGCAGTGAAGGGAGGCCTCAGGGGGAAAAACTGTTTTTT